One and the same sample provided the 3 T cell receptor beta chains below, sequenced in a study of blood T cell repertoires in COVID-19. Libraries were prepared by immunoSEQ multiplex PCR; TCRdb keeps only in-frame clonotypes and omits some of them. The sample holds more than 250,000 clones, roughly nine tenths seen once. The sample was PBMCs or T cells enriched from blood (not recorded which). These receptors originate from a woman in her thirties or forties who had recovered from COVID-19.

This clone occurred once. The chain employs TRBV28 and TRBJ1-5; perhaps TRBD1 as D (5 bases). The germline gives CDR1 MDHEN, CDR2 SYDVKM. The CDR3 has 15 amino acids. V gave up 6 bases and J gave up 3 bases, with 15 bases separating them. Here the CDR3 reads CASRTDSPFNQPQHF. The CDR3 DNA reads TGTGCCAGCAGAACAGACAGTCCTTTCAATCAGCCCCAGCATTTT.

The J gene is TRBJ1-3, the V gene TRBV4-3; D gene unclear. The length of the CDR3 is 16 residues. The V gene's germline CDR1 is LGHNA and CDR2 YSLEER. V dropped 4 bases and J dropped 4 bases, with 17 bases sitting between them. As DNA, the CDR3 is TGCGCCAGCAGCCCGACACCTCTTGATGGGGGAAACACCATATATTTT. It codes for CASSPTPLDGGNTIYF.

The chain carries TRBV7-9 and TRBJ2-4; the D gene is possibly TRBD1 (5 bases). Germline lookup yields CDR1 SEHNR and CDR2 FQNEAQ (reference sequence). The CDR3 is 11 amino acids. Trimming removed 2 bases from V and 15 bases from J, with 11 bases in between. The CDR3 protein is CASSLQGILYF. The CDR3 DNA reads as TGTGCCAGCAGCTTACAGGGAATACTGTACTTC.